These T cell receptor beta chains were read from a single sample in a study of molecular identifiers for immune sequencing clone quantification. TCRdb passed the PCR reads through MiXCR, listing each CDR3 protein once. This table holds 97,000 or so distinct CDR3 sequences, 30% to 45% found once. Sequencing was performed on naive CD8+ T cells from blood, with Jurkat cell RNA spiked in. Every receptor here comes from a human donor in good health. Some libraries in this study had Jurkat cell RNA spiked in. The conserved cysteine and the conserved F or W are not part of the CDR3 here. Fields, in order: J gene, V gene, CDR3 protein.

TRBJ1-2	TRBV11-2	ASSLAHGSLYFYT
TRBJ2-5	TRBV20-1	SATSSGTETQY
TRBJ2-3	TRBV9	ASSDPETSATDTQY
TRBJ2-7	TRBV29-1	SVAGSYEQY
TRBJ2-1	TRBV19	ASSILVSSYNEQF
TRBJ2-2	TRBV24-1	ATRSDRLGTGELF
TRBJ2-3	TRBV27	ASRTLAGGTDTQY
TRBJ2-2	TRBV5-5	ASSPGRLTGELF
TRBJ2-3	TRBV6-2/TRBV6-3	ASSQTLHADTQY
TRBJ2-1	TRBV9	ASSVGGAGGSSSYNEQF
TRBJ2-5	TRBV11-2	ACSLVLPYQETQY
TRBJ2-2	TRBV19	ASSMLFFGTGELF
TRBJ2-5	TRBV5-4	ASSLEWELAGGSETQY
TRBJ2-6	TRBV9	ASREGDGGANVLT
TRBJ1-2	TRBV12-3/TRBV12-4	ASSWGLGYGYT
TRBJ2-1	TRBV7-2	ASSLPGLGFYSSYNEQF
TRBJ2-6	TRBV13	ASSFPTAGANVLT
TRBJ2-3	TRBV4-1	ASSQVILATDTQY
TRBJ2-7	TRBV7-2	ASSLEGLLTYEQY
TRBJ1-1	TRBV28	ASGTVEEVGYTEAF
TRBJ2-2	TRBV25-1	ASSESGTGNTGELF
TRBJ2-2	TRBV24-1	ATSTWNTGELI
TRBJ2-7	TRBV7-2	ASSFDRGSYEQY
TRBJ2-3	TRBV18	ASSRSGRGADTQY
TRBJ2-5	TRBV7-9	ASSRVNQETQY
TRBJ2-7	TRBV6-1	ASRFSGHEQY
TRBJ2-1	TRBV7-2	ASSRSGSAYNEQF
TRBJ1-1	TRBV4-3	ASSQGTGKDAEAF
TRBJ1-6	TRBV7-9	ASGLGVGNNSPLH
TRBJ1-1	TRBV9	ASSPAGARTEAF
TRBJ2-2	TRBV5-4	ASSREAGELF
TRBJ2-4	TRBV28	AASLSGGAGDIQY
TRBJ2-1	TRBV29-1	SVEYVVGSYNEQF